Presented here are 26 T cell receptor beta chains from one specimen sequenced in a study of T cells in Graves' hyperthyroidism and ophthalmopathy (dated by TCRdb to between 2019 and 2020). The library relied on multiplex PCR. The sequencer was an Illumina HiSeq 2000. The TCR beta CDR3 regions were amplified from the RNA transcripts. A first-round RT-PCR of the TCR CDR3 used the HTBI primer set with the Qiagen OneStep RT-PCR kit. TCRdb's own reprocessing of the public reads used fastp at Q25 and MiXCR and kept productive beta chains. For every CDR3 protein sequence, its rows merge into one entry that carries the most common genes and DNA. Present in this sample are around 600,000 distinct CDR3 sequences, roughly 14% of which were seen just once. The ten largest clonotypes hold roughly 7.3% of the sample. Sequenced sample: blood. These receptors were collected from a woman in her thirties with Graves' hyperthyroidism.

The V gene is TRBV25-1, the J gene TRBJ1-6, with 8 nucleotides matching TRBD1. The CDR3 runs to 15 residues. After removal of 2 bases from V and 6 bases from J, the junction contained 3 bases not matched to a gene. Germline V gene lookup returns CDR1 MGHDK and CDR2 SYGVNS. The CDR3 DNA follows: TGTGCCAGCAGTGAACTGGGACAGGCTAATTCACCCCTCCACTTT. Translation: CASSELGQANSPLHF.

This clonotype was picked up many times. V is TRBV18 and J is TRBJ2-1; 8 nucleotides line up with TRBD1. J was trimmed by 6 bases and V by 2 bases; bases with no gene match: 9. Germline V gives CDR1 KGHSH, CDR2 LQKENI. The CDR3 runs 16 residues. The CDR3 protein is CASSPGDRLVGNEQFF. The CDR3 DNA is TGTGCCAGCTCACCAGGGGACAGGCTTGTTGGCAATGAGCAGTTCTTC.

Ten or more counts support this clonotype. The rearrangement links TRBV11-2 to TRBJ1-4; D is unclear. There are 13 residues in the CDR3. Trimming took 7 bases from V and 5 from J, leaving 11 bases between them. Germline V lookup: CDR1 SGHAT, CDR2 FQNNGV. Here the CDR3 reads CASTHSQNEKLFF. The CDR3 coding sequence is TGTGCCAGCACTCACAGCCAGAATGAAAAACTGTTTTTT.

This clonotype appeared many times. CDR3 residues: CASSLTWDGETQYF. The CDR3 nucleotides read TGTGCCAGCAGCTTAACCTGGGATGGAGAGACCCAGTACTTC. The rearrangement uses TRBV7-3 and TRBJ2-5; D not resolved. Germline CDR1 is SGHTA and CDR2 is FQGTGA. The CDR3 has 14 amino acids. Between the trimmed V and J ends, which lost 0 bases and 4 bases, there was a span of 9 bases. Full variable domain (outside the CDR3, taken from reference TRBV7-3 and TRBJ2-5): GAGVSQTPSNKVTEKGKYVELRCDPISGHTALYWYRQSLGQGPEFLIYFQGTGAADDSGLPNDRFFAVRPEGSVSTLKIQRTERGDSAVYLCASSLTWDGETQYFGPGTRLLVL.

This clonotype was seen a handful of times. The chain couples TRBV2 to TRBJ2-1, with TRBD2 matching over 13 bases. V was clipped by 3 bases and J by 8 bases; unmatched bases: 4. CDR1 is SNHLY, CDR2 FYNNEI, per germline. The CDR3 consists of 15 residues. DNA for the CDR3: TGTGCCAGCAGTGACCCCACTAGCGGGAGGGATGAGCAGTTCTTC. Its translation is CASSDPTSGRDEQFF.

A few counts support this clonotype. V is TRBV24-1 and J is TRBJ2-2; possible D gene TRBD1, 6 bases. The CDR3 is 17 amino acids. CDR1 and CDR2 (germline): KGHDR, SFDVKD. V lost 4 bases and J 5 bases, leaving 19 bases between the germline ends. CDR3 sequence: CATSDATTGSGTGELFF. Written as DNA, the CDR3 is TGTGCCACCAGTGACGCCACCACAGGGTCGGGAACCGGGGAGCTGTTTTTT.

The chain has TRBV20-1 and TRBJ2-1, with 7 bases aligning to TRBD2. Germline CDR1 and CDR2: DFQATT and SNEGSKA (reference sequence). The CDR3 runs to 14 residues. The CDR3 loop reads CRIGGRSAYNEQFF. CDR3 nucleotides: TGCCGGATCGGCGGGAGATCCGCCTACAATGAGCAGTTCTTC.

The chain carries TRBV12-3 or TRBV12-4 and TRBJ2-5, with 9 bases identical to TRBD2. The CDR3 is made up of 16 amino acids. The J segment lost 5 bases and the V segment lost 5 bases, leaving 12 bases of the junction unmatched. Here the CDR3 DNA reads TGTGCCAGCAGTCACGGAGGCGGGGGGGCAGGGGAGACCCAGTACTTC. Protein sequence: CASSHGGGGAGETQYF.

Comments on this clonotype: Being one base from a much bigger clone, this may be a read error. CDR3 loop: CASSTSISDEQHF. For the CDR3, the DNA is TGTGCCAGCAGTACTAGCATATCCGACGAGCAGCACTTC. The chain joins TRBV7-9 to TRBJ2-7; perhaps TRBD2 as D (6 bases). Germline CDR1 reads SEHNR; CDR2 reads FQNEAQ (reference sequence). There are 13 residues in the CDR3. Complete variable domain (other parts from reference TRBV7-9 and TRBJ2-7): DTGVSQNPRHKITKRGQNVTFRCDPISEHNRLYWYRQTLGQGPEFLTYFQNEAQLEKSRLLSDRFSAERPKGSFSTLEIQRTEQGDSAMYLCASSTSISDEQHFGPGTRLTVT.

The gene calls are TRBV4-1 and TRBJ2-5, with 7 bases that match TRBD2. The CDR3 is made up of 16 amino acids. The germline V gene encodes CDR1 MGHRA and CDR2 YSYEKL. V trimming: 4 bases; J trimming: 2 bases; junction bases outside the gene matches: 10. The CDR3 loop is CASSLRAGLAQETQYF. In DNA, the CDR3 is TGCGCCAGCAGCCTCCGAGCGGGATTAGCTCAAGAGACCCAGTACTTC.

As concerns this clonotype: The CDR3 carries no conserved terminal phenylalanine or tryptophan, so it likely arises from a read error. The rearrangement uses TRBV19 and TRBJ2-3; TRBD2 matches at 9 bases. Germline V CDR1 and CDR2: LNHDA, SQIVND (reference sequence). Trimming took 4 bases from V and 0 from J; bases not matched to a gene: 17. The CDR3 has 20 residues. The CDR3 loop reads CASSNPSAGGSGRSTDTQYS. As DNA, the CDR3 is TGTGCCAGTAGTAACCCCAGCGCGGGAGGGTCGGGACGTAGCACAGATACGCAGTATTCT.

There are many counts of this clonotype. The gene calls are TRBV12-3 or TRBV12-4 and TRBJ1-1, with a tentative D call TRBD1 (5 bases). The CDR3 sequence is 13 residues long. V lost 1 base, J lost 9 bases, and 12 bases lay in between. In DNA form, the CDR3 reads TGTGCCAGCAGTTTAGTTCAGGGCCGGAAAGCTTTCTTT. Protein product: CASSLVQGRKAFF.

This clonotype was detected a few times. This chain connects TRBV7-9 to TRBJ1-3; 9 positions agree with TRBD1. The CDR3 contains 16 residues. Germline V lookup: CDR1 SEHNR, CDR2 FQNEAQ (reference sequence). V gave up 3 bases and J gave up 3 bases; unmatched junction bases: 6. The CDR3 region has the DNA TGTGCCAGCAGCTTTGGGACAGGGATTGGTGGAAACACCATATATTTT. This codes for CASSFGTGIGGNTIYF.

This clonotype was seen ten or more times. The CDR3 DNA is TGTGCCAGCTCACCAAACGGCGGCACTGAAGCTTTCTTT. Protein: CASSPNGGTEAFF. The rearrangement links TRBV18 to TRBJ1-1, with D unresolved. Deletions cut 2 bases from V and 4 bases from J, with 8 bases between. This CDR3 spans 13 amino acids. Germline CDR1 reads KGHSH; CDR2 reads LQKENI.

This clonotype was counted at least ten times. Here the CDR3 reads CASSYSVGETQYF. CDR3 DNA sequence: TGTGCCAGCAGTTATTCAGTCGGGGAGACCCAGTACTTC. The chain recombines TRBV11-2 with TRBJ2-5, with D uncertain. Looked up from germline, CDR1 is SGHAT and CDR2 is FQNNGV. V lost 6 bases and J 5 bases, leaving 13 bases between the germline ends. The CDR3 runs to 13 residues.

This clonotype came up many times. The V call is TRBV28, the J call TRBJ2-7; TRBD2 matches 9 bases. The CDR3 has 13 residues. The germline V gene encodes CDR1 MDHEN and CDR2 SYDVKM. With V trimmed by 7 bases and J by 4 bases, 5 bases remained unmatched. CDR3 sequence (DNA): TGTGCCAGCAAAGGCGGGAGGGTTTACGAGCAGTACTTC. Its translation: CASKGGRVYEQYF.

The chain is built from TRBV28 and TRBJ2-1; tentatively, D is TRBD2 (6 bases). The CDR3 length is 13 residues. Germline V gene sequence: CDR1 MDHEN, CDR2 SYDVKM. Deletions cut 2 bases from V and 14 bases from J, with 16 bases between. The CDR3: CASSLTSGSGEFF. The CDR3, as DNA: TGTGCCAGCAGTTTAACATCAGGTAGCGGTGAGTTCTTC.

About this clonotype itself: A much larger clone lies a single base off, so this may be a read error. This chain links TRBV6-2 or TRBV6-3 with TRBJ1-6; no clear D. This CDR3 spans 15 amino acids. Germline loops: CDR1 MNHEY, CDR2 SVGEGT. Trimming cost V 6 bases and J 7 bases, with 16 bases left between them. In nucleotides, the CDR3 is TGTGCCAGCAGCCCCAAACGGGAGGTCAATTCACCCCTCCACTTT. This translates into CASSPKREVNSPLHF.

This clonotype appeared a few times. The gene calls are TRBV6-1 and TRBJ1-4; D is uncertain. V was trimmed by 6 bases and J by 8 bases, leaving 10 bases between them. The CDR3 runs 12 residues. CDR1 is MNHNS, CDR2 SASEGT, per germline. CDR3 nucleotide sequence: TGTGCCAGCAGCCCGGGGAGGGAAAAACTGTTTTTT. Amino acid sequence: CASSPGREKLFF.

The rearrangement uses TRBV7-9 and TRBJ2-7; 10 nucleotides match TRBD2. The CDR3 is 18 amino acids. The V gene end was trimmed by 2 bases and the J gene end by 6 bases; junction bases not matched to a gene: 16. Germline V gene lookup returns CDR1 SEHNR and CDR2 FQNEAQ (reference sequence). The DNA for the CDR3 is TGTGCCAGCAGCTTACGACGGACGCCTAGCGGGAGAATTGGCGAGCAGTACTTC. This sequence encodes CASSLRRTPSGRIGEQYF.

The genes are TRBV6-5 and TRBJ2-7; 9 bases match TRBD1. V shed 2 bases and J 6 bases; nucleotides not matched to a gene: 14. The CDR3 sequence is 17 residues long. Germline-derived CDR1 and CDR2 are MNHEY and SVGAGI. CDR3 loop: CASSYRGATGQGVEQYF. The DNA of the CDR3 is TGTGCCAGCAGTTACAGGGGGGCGACGGGACAGGGTGTCGAGCAGTACTTC.

This clonotype was seen more than once but under ten times. The chain employs TRBV11-3 and TRBJ2-1; TRBD2 agrees at 9 bases. The CDR3 has 17 residues. The V and J ends lost 1 base and 3 bases, in that order; junction bases with no gene match: 7. CDR1 is SGHNT and CDR2 is YENEEA in the germline V gene. The CDR3: CASSLVCGSGSYNEQFF. The CDR3 coding sequence is TGTGCCAGCAGCTTAGTGTGCGGTAGCGGGAGCTACAATGAGCAGTTCTTC.

Only a few counts were recorded for this clonotype. The chain recombines TRBV30 with TRBJ2-3, with D tentatively TRBD2 (5 bases). Germline V gives CDR1 GTSNPN, CDR2 SVGIG (reference sequence). Trimming removed 0 bases from V and 3 bases from J, with 19 bases in between. This CDR3 is 17 amino acids long. The CDR3 spells CAWSVHIGLEETDTQYF. In DNA, the CDR3 is TGTGCCTGGAGTGTACACATCGGTCTGGAGGAAACAGATACGCAGTATTTT. The whole variable domain, remainder taken from reference TRBV30 and TRBJ2-3, is SQTIHQWPATLVQPVGSPLSLECTVEGTSNPNLYWYRQAAGRGLQLLFYSVGIGQISSEVPQNLSASRPQDRQFILSSKKLLLSDSGFYLCAWSVHIGLEETDTQYFGPGTRLTVL.

On this clonotype: A read error may produce the germline difference seen at one junction end. In DNA, the CDR3 is TGTGCCAGCAGCCCCCCCGGCGCGACTGAAGCTTCCTTT. It yields the protein CASSPPGATEASF. The chain links TRBV9 to TRBJ1-1; unclear D gene. The CDR3 extends over 13 amino acids. Germline CDR1 reads SGDLS; CDR2 reads YYNGEE.

As for this clonotype: Just one base apart from a much larger clone, this may be a read error. The chain employs TRBV28 and TRBJ1-2; D might be TRBD1 (6 bases). Germline V CDR1 and CDR2: MDHEN, SYDVKM. V dropped 6 bases and J dropped 9 bases, with 20 bases sitting between them. The CDR3 spans 14 residues. The CDR3 reads CASSPAGAPYSYTF. CDR3 sequence (DNA): TGTGCCAGCAGCCCCGCAGGGGCCCCATATAGCTACACCTTC.

In this sample, this clonotype turned up once. The V and J genes are TRBV19 and TRBJ2-7, with D possibly called TRBD1 or TRBD2 (5 bases each). This CDR3 comprises 18 residues. The germline V and J ends were trimmed by 4 bases and 0 bases, with 22 bases remaining between them. Germline loops: CDR1 LNHDA, CDR2 SQIVND (reference sequence). CDR3 DNA: TGTGCCAGTAGTACCCGGGGCAGCGACGACTTGAGCTCCTACGAGCAGTACTTC. It specifies CASSTRGSDDLSSYEQYF.